The entry below describes one T cell receptor beta chain. Antigen unknown. The sample originates from a study of blood T cells in healthy people across ages. Findings of the study overall: Naive CD4+ cells and diversity were both higher in long-lived donors than in aged donors. Researchers judged that diversity estimates from one million T cells fell short of true values. Older age went with lower TCR beta diversity per million T cells, in a roughly linear way.

The authors ran a second PCR of about 6 to 11 cycles using a sample-barcoded 5' primer and a J-beta primer mix. All cDNA molecules were each tagged by a template-switch adaptor with 12 random nucleotides. One entry per CDR3 protein results from TCRdb running MiXCR on the 5' RACE reads. The table records over a million distinct CDR3 sequences, roughly two fifths of them present only once. The CDR3 totals 16 residues. The sequenced sample was blood. The rearrangement uses TRBV21-1 and TRBJ2-7; the table's D call, TRBD1, has no DNA check behind it. TRBV21-1 is assigned pseudogene status. The clonotype comes from a woman under 30 in good health. The CDR3 protein is CASGKVATGVSYEQYF. In DNA form, the CDR3 reads TGTGCCAGCGGCAAAGTGGCTACAGGTGTCTCCTACGAGCAGTACTTC.